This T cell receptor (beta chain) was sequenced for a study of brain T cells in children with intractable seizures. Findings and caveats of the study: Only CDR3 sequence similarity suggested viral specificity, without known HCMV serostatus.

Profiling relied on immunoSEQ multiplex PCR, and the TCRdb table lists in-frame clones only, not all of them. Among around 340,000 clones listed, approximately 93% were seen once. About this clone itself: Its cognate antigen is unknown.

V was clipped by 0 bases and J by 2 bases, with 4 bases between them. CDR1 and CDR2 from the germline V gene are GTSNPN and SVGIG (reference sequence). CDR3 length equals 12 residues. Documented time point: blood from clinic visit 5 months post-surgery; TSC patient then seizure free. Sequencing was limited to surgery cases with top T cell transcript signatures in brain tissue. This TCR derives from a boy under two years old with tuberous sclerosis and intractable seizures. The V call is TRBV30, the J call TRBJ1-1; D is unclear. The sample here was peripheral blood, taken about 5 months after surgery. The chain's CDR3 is CAWSVRNTEAFF. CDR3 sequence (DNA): TGTGCCTGGAGTGTACGCAACACTGAAGCTTTCTTT.